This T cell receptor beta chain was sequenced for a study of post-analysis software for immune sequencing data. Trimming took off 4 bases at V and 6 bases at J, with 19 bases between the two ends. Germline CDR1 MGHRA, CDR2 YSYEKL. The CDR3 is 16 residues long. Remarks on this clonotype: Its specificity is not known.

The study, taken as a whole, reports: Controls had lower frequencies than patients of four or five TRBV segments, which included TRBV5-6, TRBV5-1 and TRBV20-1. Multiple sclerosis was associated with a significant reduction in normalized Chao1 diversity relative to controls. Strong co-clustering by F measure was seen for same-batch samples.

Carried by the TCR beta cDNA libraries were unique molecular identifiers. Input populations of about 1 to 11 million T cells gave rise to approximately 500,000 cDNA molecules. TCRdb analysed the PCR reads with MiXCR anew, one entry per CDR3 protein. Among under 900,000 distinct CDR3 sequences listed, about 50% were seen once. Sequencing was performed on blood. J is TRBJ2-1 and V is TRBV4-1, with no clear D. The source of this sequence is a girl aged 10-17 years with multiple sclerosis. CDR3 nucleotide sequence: TGCGCCAGCAGCCCCTCGGGCCCCCACGTCCCCAATGAGCAGTTCTTC. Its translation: CASSPSGPHVPNEQFF.